This T cell receptor beta chain originates from a study of cytomegalovirus exposure and HLA in healthy donors. Whole-study context: In terms of ancestry, the Caucasian-associated cluster contained 75% to 85% of the roughly 400 genotyped donors.

Germline lookup yields CDR1 SEHNR and CDR2 FQNEAQ (reference sequence). Trimming took off 2 bases at V and 5 bases at J, with 16 bases between the two ends. This CDR3 has 16 amino acids. PCR amplification relied on 60 Vbeta primers (plus 13 Jbeta primers). Data came from immunoSEQ multiplex PCR; TCRdb stores just in-frame clones and leaves some out. The data show 150,000 to 200,000 clones, roughly 80% seen once. Specimen: PBMCs. The sequence derives from a middle-aged man in good health and CMV-seronegative. The genes are TRBV7-9 and TRBJ2-1, with a possible D match to TRBD1 (6 bases). CDR3 sequence (DNA): TGTGCCAGCAGCTTAACAAACAGGGTGAGGAACAATGAGCAGTTCTTC. Encoded protein: CASSLTNRVRNNEQFF.